This TCR beta chain appears in the sequencing data of a study of shared clonotypes between healthy human individuals. Study summary: Each donor contributed plates that comprised three CD4 naive, three CD4 memory, two CD8 naive and one CD8 memory.

The protocol was immunoSEQ multiplex PCR, while the TCRdb copy is restricted to in-frame clones and leaves out a portion. Of approximately 530,000 clones listed, roughly 95% are singletons. V dropped 6 bases and J dropped 0 bases, with 9 bases sitting between them. Germline-derived CDR1 and CDR2 are MDHEN and SYDVKM. This CDR3 has 14 amino acids. This sequence was found in a young woman in good health. V is TRBV28 and J is TRBJ1-3; D is ambiguous. The sample comprised naive CD4+ T cells sorted from blood. Subset reported: CD45RA+ positively selected. In DNA, the CDR3 is TGTGCCAGCAGGGATTTCTCCTCTGGAAACACCATATATTTT. Translated, it gives CASRDFSSGNTIYF.